This T cell receptor (beta chain) came from a study of cytomegalovirus exposure and HLA in healthy donors. Study-wide context: Among 150 million to 200 million T cells, an earlier analysis found roughly 100 million unique TCR beta sequences. HLA-typed donors contributed some 85 million unique TCRs, which were held in an early data release.

V was pared by 2 bases and J by 5 bases, with 15 bases between. The CDR3 loop spans 16 amino acids. Germline V gene lookup returns CDR1 LGHNA and CDR2 YNFKEQ. Study-wide points: Most CMV-associated TCR beta chains appeared HLA-restricted in a later analysis. Reportedly, a later analysis found an Asian-associated ancestry cluster had fewer N-insertions than the roughly 700-donor mean.

Vbeta (60) and Jbeta (13) primers were used in the PCR. Generated by immunoSEQ multiplex PCR, the TCRdb table keeps only in-frame clones and is missing some. The sample records about 72,000 clones, more than 75% being singletons. In regard to this clone: The target antigen is unknown.

The receptor was derived from a man in his forties in good health and CMV-seronegative. The chain combines TRBV4-2 with TRBJ2-2; a weak D match, TRBD1 (5 bases). Source material: PBMCs. CDR3 in DNA: TGTGCCAGCAGCCAACGGCAGGGTGAAAGGACCGGGGAGCTGTTTTTT. This encodes CASSQRQGERTGELFF.